This T cell receptor (beta chain) was captured in a study of blood T cell repertoires in COVID-19. The overall study: The United States, Italy and Spain provided the acute and convalescent COVID-19 samples. Nucleic acid was either cDNA or gDNA, and it came from T cells, B-cell-depleted T cells, or PBMCs.

The CDR3 consists of 14 residues. Germline CDR1 and CDR2: LGHDT and YNNKEL (reference sequence). The J segment lost 10 bases and the V segment lost 1 base, leaving 4 bases of the junction unmatched. Per the original methods: Amplified reference gene primers provided the basis for estimating nucleated cell counts. Profiled with immunoSEQ multiplex PCR; TCRdb holds only in-frame clones, not every one. V and J calls and clone size are given by that table; D and trimming were obtained from the DNA. The table has around 100,000 clones, more than 75% seen once; the top ten hold roughly 14%. This receptor was obtained from a human donor in a cohort sampled during active COVID-19. V and J are TRBV3-1 (or the pseudogene TRBV3-2) and TRBJ1-6; 7 bases match TRBD1. The sample comprised peripheral blood. CDR3 in DNA: TGTGCCAGCAGCCAAGGGACAGGTTGGTCACCCCTCCACTTT. Translating gives CASSQGTGWSPLHF.